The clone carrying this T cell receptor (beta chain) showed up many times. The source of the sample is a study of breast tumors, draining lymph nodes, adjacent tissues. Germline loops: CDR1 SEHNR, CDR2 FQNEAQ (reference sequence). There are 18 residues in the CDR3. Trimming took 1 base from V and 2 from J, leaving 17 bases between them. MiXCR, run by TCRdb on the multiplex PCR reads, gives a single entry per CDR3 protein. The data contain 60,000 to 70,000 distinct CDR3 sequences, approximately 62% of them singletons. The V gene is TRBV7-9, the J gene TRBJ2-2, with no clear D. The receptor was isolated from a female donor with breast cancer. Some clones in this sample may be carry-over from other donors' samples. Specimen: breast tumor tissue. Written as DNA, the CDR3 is TGTGCCAGCAGCTTAGGCCTGACCCCGACCCCCAACACCGGGGAGCTGTTTTTT. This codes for CASSLGLTPTPNTGELFF.